The 29 T cell receptor beta chains below were found in one sample sequenced in a study of T cell changes during pregnancy in multiple sclerosis. Measured with immunoSEQ multiplex PCR; TCRdb has only the in-frame clones, and not every one. The sample lists under 45,000 clones, nearly 90% occurring once. The sample was CD8+ T cells from peripheral blood mononuclear cells, taken in the first trimester of pregnancy. These receptor sequences come from a female donor with multiple sclerosis, enrolled in a pregnancy study.

The chain recombines TRBV7-6 with TRBJ1-4; no definite D call. The CDR3 covers 15 residues. Germline CDR1 and CDR2: SGHVS and FNYEAQ. Trimming took off 5 bases at V and 0 bases at J, with 10 bases between the two ends. In DNA form, the CDR3 reads TGTGCCAGCAGCCCCACAGTCCCAACTAATGAAAAACTGTTTTTT. It yields the protein CASSPTVPTNEKLFF.

This sequence joins TRBV27 and TRBJ1-2; possibly TRBD1 for D (5 bases). V dropped 3 bases and J dropped 5 bases, with 10 bases sitting between them. The CDR3 covers 13 residues. The germline V gene encodes CDR1 MNHEY and CDR2 SMNVEV (reference sequence). The CDR3 reads CASSLGLGYGYTF. As DNA, the CDR3 is TGTGCCAGCAGTTTGGGGCTTGGGTATGGCTACACCTTC.

This clone was detected only once. The chain employs TRBV19 and TRBJ1-1; D is unresolved. The germline V gene encodes CDR1 LNHDA and CDR2 SQIVND (reference sequence). V was clipped by 7 bases and J by 0 bases, with 15 bases between them. The CDR3 loop spans 15 amino acids. Here the CDR3 DNA reads TGTGCCAGTACCACTCTGGAGGGTATGAACACTGAAGCTTTCTTT. It specifies CASTTLEGMNTEAFF.

The CDR3 spells CASSPESGAIHEQYF. In DNA form, the CDR3 reads TGTGCCAGCAGCCCCGAGAGCGGCGCCATCCACGAGCAGTACTTC. The genes are TRBV6-4 and TRBJ2-7; perhaps TRBD2 as D (5 bases). Deletions cut 6 bases from V and 5 bases from J, with 20 bases between. The CDR3 contains 15 residues. Per germline, CDR1 MRHNA and CDR2 SNTAGT.

This chain links TRBV7-2 with TRBJ2-1; 9 bases map to TRBD1. Unmatched junction bases numbered 9, after V lost 5 bases and J lost 4 bases. Per germline, CDR1 SGHTA and CDR2 FQGNSA. The CDR3 consists of 16 residues. CDR3 in amino acids: CASSPGVGTGYNEQFF. The CDR3 bases are TGTGCCAGCAGCCCGGGGGTCGGGACAGGGTACAATGAGCAGTTCTTC.

The chain has TRBV2 and TRBJ2-1; perhaps TRBD2 as D (5 bases). Trimming stripped 6 bases from V and 6 bases from J, with 6 bases between. Germline values: CDR1 SNHLY, CDR2 FYNNEI. CDR3 length: 11 residues. CDR3 sequence: CASSGGNEQFF. CDR3 in DNA: TGTGCCAGCAGCGGAGGCAATGAGCAGTTCTTC.

The V and J genes are TRBV18 and TRBJ2-7; tentative D call: TRBD2 (6 bases). V lost 3 bases to trimming and J lost 1 base, with 7 bases between them. Per germline, CDR1 KGHSH and CDR2 LQKENI. The CDR3 is made up of 13 amino acids. CDR3 in amino acids: CASSPGGSYEQYF. CDR3 DNA: TGTGCCAGCTCACCGGGGGGTTCCTACGAGCAGTACTTC.

The chain combines TRBV21-1 with TRBJ1-5. TRBV21-1 is marked as a pseudogene. The CDR3 totals 17 residues. The CDR3 sequence: CASSKGVGWNSNQPQHF. CDR3 nucleotide sequence: TGTGCCAGCAGCAAAGGGGTCGGGTGGAATAGCAATCAGCCCCAGCATTTT.

The J gene is TRBJ1-4, the V gene TRBV25-1, with 8 nucleotides matching TRBD1. J was trimmed by 7 bases and V by 1 base; bases with no gene match: 8. The CDR3 covers 16 residues. Germline values: CDR1 MGHDK, CDR2 SYGVNS. This chain's CDR3 is CASSEFTTGGGEKLFF. Here the CDR3 DNA reads TGTGCCAGCAGTGAATTTACCACAGGGGGAGGTGAAAAACTGTTTTTT. Together with reference TRBV25-1 and TRBJ1-4, the CDR3 gives the full variable domain: EADIYQTPRYLVIGTGKKITLECSQTMGHDKMYWYQQDPGMELHLIHYSYGVNSTEKGDLSSESTVSRIRTEHFPLTLESARPSHTSQYLCASSEFTTGGGEKLFFGSGTQLSVL.

The CDR3 reads CASSPGTSFREQFF. The CDR3 DNA reads as TGCGCCAGCAGCCCCGGGACTAGCTTCCGGGAGCAGTTCTTC. The chain combines TRBV4-3 with TRBJ2-1, with 9 positions matching TRBD2. The ends lost 4 bases at V and 10 bases at J; junction bases unmatched: 8. The germline V gene encodes CDR1 LGHNA and CDR2 YSLEER. CDR3 length: 14 amino acids.

V and J are TRBV7-2 and TRBJ2-3; D possibly corresponds to TRBD2 (7 bases). Germline V lookup: CDR1 SGHTA, CDR2 FQGNSA. The CDR3 contains 17 residues. V lost 4 bases and J 2 bases, leaving 19 bases between the germline ends. For the CDR3, the DNA is TGTGCCAGCAGCTCGATCTGGCGGGGGCCCGCCACAGATACGCAGTATTTT. Residues: CASSSIWRGPATDTQYF.

A single count supports this clone. The chain joins TRBV7-3 to TRBJ2-3, with 9 bases aligning to TRBD2. The CDR3 contains 15 residues. Trimming cost V 5 bases and J 2 bases; bases outside gene matches: 5. Germline CDR1 and CDR2: SGHTA and FQGTGA. CDR3 bases: TGTGCCAGCAGCCCCGTAGCGGGGGTCACAGATACGCAGTATTTT. Protein product: CASSPVAGVTDTQYF.

This chain uses TRBV6-5 with TRBJ2-1, with a weak D call TRBD1 (8 bases). Trimming took off 4 bases at V and 7 bases at J, with 17 bases between the two ends. CDR1 is MNHEY, CDR2 SVGAGI, per germline. This CDR3 comprises 15 residues. The CDR3 region is CASSSQGEGWNEQFF. The CDR3 nucleotides read TGTGCCAGCAGTTCACAGGGGGAGGGCTGGAATGAGCAGTTCTTC.

V and J are TRBV4-2 and TRBJ1-2; 7 bases match TRBD1. V shed 0 bases and J 4 bases; nucleotides not matched to a gene: 5. Germline CDR1 and CDR2: LGHNA and YNFKEQ. The CDR3 extends over 15 amino acids. CDR3 bases: TGTGCCAGCAGCCAAGACCCAGGGGGTGTCTATGGCTACACCTTC. Its protein product is CASSQDPGGVYGYTF.

This clone is categorized as medium-sized (0.01 to 0.1%). The J gene is TRBJ1-5, the V gene TRBV6-5; the D is unclear. V lost 0 bases and J lost 4, with 13 bases in between. Germline-derived CDR1 and CDR2 are MNHEY and SVGAGI. The CDR3 is 16 residues long. CDR3 sequence reads: CASSYSRGMGNQPQHF. For the CDR3, the DNA is TGTGCCAGCAGTTACTCGAGAGGGATGGGAAATCAGCCCCAGCATTTT.

This clone occurred once. CDR3 loop: CASSFGLPNEQFF. Here the CDR3 DNA reads TGTGCCAGCAGTTTTGGACTTCCCAATGAGCAGTTCTTC. The chain has TRBV27 and TRBJ2-1; a possible D gene is TRBD2 (5 bases). The CDR3 is made up of 13 amino acids. V lost 3 bases, J lost 6 bases, and 9 bases lay in between. Germline loops: CDR1 MNHEY, CDR2 SMNVEV (reference sequence).

The J gene is TRBJ2-7, the V gene TRBV5-5; D is possibly TRBD2 (5 bases). The CDR3 is made up of 14 amino acids. Trimming stripped 4 bases from V and 2 bases from J, with 13 bases between. Germline CDR1 and CDR2: SGHKS and YYEKEE (reference sequence). CDR3 DNA: TGTGCCAGCAGCCCGGACTCTCGACCCTACGAGCAGTACTTC. Protein product: CASSPDSRPYEQYF.

This clone is a singleton in its sample. The gene calls are TRBV6-6 and TRBJ1-2, with D possibly matching TRBD1 (5 bases). In germline, CDR1 is MNHNY, CDR2 SVGAGI (reference sequence). The CDR3 runs 13 residues. V shed 2 bases and J shed 4 bases, with 8 bases lying between them. CDR3 bases: TGTGCCAGCAGTTACCCAGGGTCCTATGGCTACACCTTC. The encoded protein is CASSYPGSYGYTF.

This clone was found a few times. The J gene is TRBJ1-1, the V gene TRBV19, with TRBD1 matching over 7 bases. CDR3 length equals 13 residues. CDR1 and CDR2 (germline): LNHDA, SQIVND (reference sequence). The V segment lost 6 bases and the J segment 6 bases; nucleotides outside the gene matches: 7. The CDR3 spells CASSRTGLAEAFF. The CDR3 DNA sequence: TGTGCCAGTAGCAGGACAGGTCTGGCTGAAGCTTTCTTT.

CDR3 in DNA: TGTGCCAGCAGCTTATCCGGGAACAGCGGTCAGCCCCAGCATTTT. Its translation: CASSLSGNSGQPQHF. This chain links TRBV7-2 with TRBJ1-5; D unclear. The length of the CDR3 is 15 residues. Germline assignment: CDR1 SGHTA and CDR2 FQGNSA. The V and J ends lost 2 bases and 6 bases respectively, with 14 bases between them. The full variable domain, in which reference TRBV7-2 and TRBJ1-5 provide the parts outside the CDR3, is GAGVSQSPSNKVTEKGKDVELRCDPISGHTALYWYRQSLGQGLEFLIYFQGNSAPDKSGLPSDRFSAERTGGSVSTLTIQRTQQEDSAVYLCASSLSGNSGQPQHFGDGTRLSIL.

The V gene is TRBV7-9, the J gene TRBJ1-2; the D is unclear. V gave up 4 bases and J gave up 7 bases, with 16 bases separating them. CDR1 and CDR2 (germline): SEHNR, FQNEAQ (reference sequence). This CDR3 spans 14 amino acids. Written as DNA, the CDR3 is TGTGCCAGCAGCTCTCCTCGGGGAGGGCCTGGCTACACCTTC. This encodes CASSSPRGGPGYTF.

This clone was picked up one time. The chain carries TRBV11-2 and TRBJ2-7; TRBD1 might be the D (5 bases). The CDR3 runs to 15 residues. Germline assignment: CDR1 SGHAT and CDR2 FQNNGV. V was cut by 4 bases and J by 0 bases, with 13 bases left in between. The DNA for the CDR3 is TGTGCCAGCAGCTCAAAGCAGGGTATCTCCTACGAGCAGTACTTC. It is translated as CASSSKQGISYEQYF.

V and J are TRBV7-6 and TRBJ2-3; TRBD1 matches 7 bases. Losses at the gene ends were 1 base for V and 6 bases for J; bases not matched to a gene: 13. The CDR3 loop spans 17 amino acids. Germline lookup yields CDR1 SGHVS and CDR2 FNYEAQ. The CDR3 DNA is TGTGCCAGCAGCTTAGACCGGACAGGCCCCTTGTCCGATACGCAGTATTTT. Protein product: CASSLDRTGPLSDTQYF. The complete variable domain, with remaining parts taken from reference TRBV7-6 and TRBJ2-3, reads GAGVSQSPRYKVTKRGQDVALRCDPISGHVSLYWYRQALGQGPEFLTYFNYEAQQDKSGLPNDRFSAERPEGSISTLTIQRTEQRDSAMYRCASSLDRTGPLSDTQYFGPGTRLTVL.

Only a few counts were recorded for this clone. The J gene is TRBJ1-6, the V gene TRBV5-4; no clear D. Germline loops: CDR1 SGHNT, CDR2 YYREEE (reference sequence). V lost 4 bases, J lost 7 bases, and 6 bases lay in between. There are 12 residues in the CDR3. The CDR3 DNA sequence: TGTGCCAGCAGCGCGATGAATTCACCCCTCCACTTT. Translating gives CASSAMNSPLHF.

The chain recombines TRBV5-6 with TRBJ1-3; TRBD1 might be the D (5 bases). V was trimmed by 4 bases and J by 5 bases, leaving 19 bases between them. Germline V gives CDR1 SGHDT, CDR2 YYEEEE. This CDR3 has 16 amino acids. In nucleotides, the CDR3 is TGTGCCAGCAGCACCTCTGGACACGCTCTTCGAAACACCATATATTTT. This sequence encodes CASSTSGHALRNTIYF.

The chain recombines TRBV11-1 with TRBJ1-2; tentatively, D is TRBD1 (5 bases). The CDR3 loop spans 16 amino acids. V was cut by 5 bases and J by 7 bases, with 23 bases left in between. CDR1 SGHAT and CDR2 FQDESV come from the germline V gene (reference sequence). CDR3 nucleotides: TGTGCCAGCAGCCTGAATCCGGGACTAAGATCTGGTGGCTACACCTTC. It encodes CASSLNPGLRSGGYTF.

Regarding this clone: One end of the junction does not line up with germline, which may come from a read error. This rearrangement joins TRBV5-3 to TRBJ2-7; 10 bases map to TRBD2. TRBV5-3 is recorded as an ORF, its role being uncertain. This CDR3 is built from 12 residues. The CDR3 DNA sequence: TGTGCCAGAAGCTTACTAATAGCGGGGGGATTCTTC. This encodes CARSLLIAGGFF.

This chain connects TRBV4-2 to TRBJ1-4; no clear D. Germline assignment: CDR1 LGHNA and CDR2 YNFKEQ. CDR3 length equals 16 residues. V gave up 0 bases and J gave up 4 bases, with 12 bases separating them. The CDR3 coding sequence is TGTGCCAGCAGCCAAGAAGCCCGCAATAGTAATGAAAAACTGTTTTTT. Amino acid sequence: CASSQEARNSNEKLFF.

This chain links TRBV21-1 with TRBJ1-5; TRBD1 is the table's D call and was not checked against the DNA. TRBV21-1 corresponds to a pseudogene. This CDR3 has 15 amino acids. The CDR3 region is CASSEGTGCNQPQHF. CDR3 bases: TGTGCCAGCAGCGAAGGGACAGGATGCAATCAGCCCCAGCATTTT.